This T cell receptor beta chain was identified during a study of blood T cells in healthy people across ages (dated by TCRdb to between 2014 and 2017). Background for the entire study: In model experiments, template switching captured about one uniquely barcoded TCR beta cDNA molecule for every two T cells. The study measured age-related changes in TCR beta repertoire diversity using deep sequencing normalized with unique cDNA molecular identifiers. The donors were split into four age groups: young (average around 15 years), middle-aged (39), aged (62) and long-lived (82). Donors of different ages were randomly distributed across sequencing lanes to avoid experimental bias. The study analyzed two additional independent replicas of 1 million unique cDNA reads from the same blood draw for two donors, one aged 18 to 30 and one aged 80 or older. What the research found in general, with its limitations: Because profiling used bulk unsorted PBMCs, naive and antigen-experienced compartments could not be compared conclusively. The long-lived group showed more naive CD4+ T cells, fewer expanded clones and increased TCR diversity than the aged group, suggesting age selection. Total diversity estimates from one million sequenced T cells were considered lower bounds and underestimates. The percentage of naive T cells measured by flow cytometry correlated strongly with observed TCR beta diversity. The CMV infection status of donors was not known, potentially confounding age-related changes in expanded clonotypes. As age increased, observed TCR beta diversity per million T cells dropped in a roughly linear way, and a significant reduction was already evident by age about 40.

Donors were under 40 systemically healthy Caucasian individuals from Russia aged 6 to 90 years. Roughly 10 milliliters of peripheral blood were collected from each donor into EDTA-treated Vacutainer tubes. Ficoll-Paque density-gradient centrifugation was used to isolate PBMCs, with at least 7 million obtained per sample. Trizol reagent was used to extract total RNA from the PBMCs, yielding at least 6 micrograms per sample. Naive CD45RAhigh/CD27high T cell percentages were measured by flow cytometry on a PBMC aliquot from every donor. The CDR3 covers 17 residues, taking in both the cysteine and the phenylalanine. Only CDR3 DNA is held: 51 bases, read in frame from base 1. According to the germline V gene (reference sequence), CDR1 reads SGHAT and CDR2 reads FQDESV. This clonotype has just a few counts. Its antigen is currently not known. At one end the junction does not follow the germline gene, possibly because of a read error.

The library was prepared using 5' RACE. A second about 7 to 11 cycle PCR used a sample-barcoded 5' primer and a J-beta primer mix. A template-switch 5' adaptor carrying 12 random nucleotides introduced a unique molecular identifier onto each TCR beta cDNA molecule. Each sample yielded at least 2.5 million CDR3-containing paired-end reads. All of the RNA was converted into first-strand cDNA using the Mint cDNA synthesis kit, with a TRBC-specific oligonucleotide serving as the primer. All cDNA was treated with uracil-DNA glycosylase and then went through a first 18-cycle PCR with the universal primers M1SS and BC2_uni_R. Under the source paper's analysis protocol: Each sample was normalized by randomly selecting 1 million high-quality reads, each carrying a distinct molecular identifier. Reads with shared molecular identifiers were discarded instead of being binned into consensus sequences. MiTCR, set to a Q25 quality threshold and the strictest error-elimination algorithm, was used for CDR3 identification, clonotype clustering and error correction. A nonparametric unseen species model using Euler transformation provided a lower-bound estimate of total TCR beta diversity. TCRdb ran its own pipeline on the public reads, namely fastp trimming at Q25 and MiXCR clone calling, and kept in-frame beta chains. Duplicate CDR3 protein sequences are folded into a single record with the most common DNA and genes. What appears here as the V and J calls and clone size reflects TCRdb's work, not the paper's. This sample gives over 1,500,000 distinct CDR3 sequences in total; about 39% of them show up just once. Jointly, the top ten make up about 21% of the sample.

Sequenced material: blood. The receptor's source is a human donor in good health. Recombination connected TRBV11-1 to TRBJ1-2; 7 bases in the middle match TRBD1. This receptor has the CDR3 CAGSLPRQGSLVNGYTF. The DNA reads TGTGCCGGCAGCTTACCTCGACAGGGCTCCCTGGTTAATGGCTACACCTTC. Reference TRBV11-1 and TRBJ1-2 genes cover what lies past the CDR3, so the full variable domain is EAEVAQSPRYKITEKSQAVAFWCDPISGHATLYWYRQILGQGPELLVQFQDESVVDDSQLPKDRFSAERLKGVDSTLKIQPAELGDSAMYLCAGSLPRQGSLVNGYTFGSGTRLTVV.